This T cell receptor beta chain was retrieved from a study of regulatory T cells in long-lasting Graves disease. Whole-study results and caveats: Having few samples may have compromised the accuracy. Persistent patients had a count of shared public clonotypes (2,741) that exceeded that of new patients (roughly 1,000).

Time point: newly diagnosed GD, antithyroid drugs for less than 3 months. From PBMCs, RNA was extracted and then used to make the TCR library. For TCR beta, libraries came from iRepertoire HTBI primers and Arm-PCR of CDR3 regions. TCRdb analysed the multiplex PCR reads with MiXCR anew, one entry per CDR3 protein. This table has over 400,000 distinct CDR3 sequences, about 15% appearing once. Trimming took 4 bases from V and 4 from J; bases not matched to a gene: 5. CDR3 length equals 14 residues. CDR1 is KGHDR and CDR2 is SFDVKD in the germline V gene. This clonotype has at least ten counts. Its antigen is unidentified. These data also formed part of another study, on T cells in Graves' hyperthyroidism and ophthalmopathy.

The TCR originated in a woman in her fifties or sixties with Graves disease. The material was peripheral blood mononuclear cells (PBMCs), obtained at new diagnosis, from a patient treated with antithyroid drugs. V usage is TRBV24-1 and J usage is TRBJ2-7, with TRBD2 matching over 8 bases. CDR3 bases: TGTGCCACCAGTGACGCAAGCGGGAGTTACGAGCAGTACTTC. Residues: CATSDASGSYEQYF.